This T cell receptor beta chain emerged from a study of T cell responses to AZD1222 COVID-19 vaccine. V trimming: 1 base; J trimming: 1 base; junction bases outside the gene matches: 1. Germline loops: CDR1 SEHNR, CDR2 FQNEAQ (reference sequence). The CDR3 totals 15 residues. Profiling relied on immunoSEQ multiplex PCR, and the TCRdb table lists in-frame clones only, not all of them. The table lists roughly 110,000 clones, approximately 89% of them singletons, with roughly 6.7% in the top ten. This clone showed up just a few times. What it binds is unknown. Regarding the study as a whole: Researchers report vaccine-associated CD4 TCRs spanning spike, with dominance at 160-218 and 743-854. The study found Spike-specific TCR breadth and depth rose after two AZD1222 doses. Only a handful of AZD1222 recipients, several in all, had baseline seropositivity. Donors were chiefly white British, with a greater number of females, and clonal diversity was perhaps underestimated.

The sequencing used peripheral blood, collected 28 days after the second AZD1222 dose. The V call is TRBV7-9, the J call TRBJ1-1, with 9 positions matching TRBD1. The TCR originated in an adult who received the AZD1222 COVID-19 vaccine. The CDR3 DNA reads as TGTGCCAGCAGCTTAGGGACAGGGGCGAACACTGAAGCTTTCTTT. Protein: CASSLGTGANTEAFF.